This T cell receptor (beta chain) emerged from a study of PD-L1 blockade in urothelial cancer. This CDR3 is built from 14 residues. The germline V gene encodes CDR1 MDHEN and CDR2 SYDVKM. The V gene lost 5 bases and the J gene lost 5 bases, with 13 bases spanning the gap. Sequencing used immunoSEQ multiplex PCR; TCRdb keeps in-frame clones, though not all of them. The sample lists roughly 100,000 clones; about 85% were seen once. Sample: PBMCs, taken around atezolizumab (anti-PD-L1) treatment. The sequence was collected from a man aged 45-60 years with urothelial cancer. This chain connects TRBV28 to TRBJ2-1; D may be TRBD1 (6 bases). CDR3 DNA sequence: TGTGCCAGCAGTCTACCTACAGGGCACAATGAGCAGTTCTTC. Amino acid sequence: CASSLPTGHNEQFF. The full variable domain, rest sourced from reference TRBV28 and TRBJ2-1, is DVKVTQSSRYLVKRTGEKVFLECVQDMDHENMFWYRQDPGLGLRLIYFSYDVKMKEKGDIPEGYSVSREKKERFSLILESASTNQTSMYLCASSLPTGHNEQFFGPGTRLTVL.